The present T cell receptor beta chain was sequenced within a study of identical twins. Germline CDR1 and CDR2: DFQATT and SNEGSKA (reference sequence). This CDR3 region has 17 residues. V was pared by 0 bases and J by 4 bases, with 21 bases between. Template switching (which added a universal primer site) was used, and cDNA carried unique molecular identifiers. TCRdb passed the 5' RACE reads through MiXCR, listing each CDR3 protein once. The table shows under 350,000 distinct CDR3 sequences, with roughly 10% occurring only once. A remark on this clonotype: Its antigen remains unidentified.

The study's findings and limits: Models underestimated TCR alpha sharing (out-of-frame) in monozygotic twins.

The sample was also reused in another study, on yellow fever vaccine responses in identical twins.

The sequence came from a woman aged 18 to 35 in good health. The specimen sequenced was CD8+ T cells sorted from blood. V gene TRBV20-1 combines with J gene TRBJ1-1; D gene ambiguous. This CDR3 reads CSARDLTWEEVGTEAFF. CDR3 nucleotide sequence: TGCAGTGCTAGAGATCTTACTTGGGAGGAGGTGGGCACTGAAGCTTTCTTT.